Below are 15 T cell receptor beta chains sequenced from a single sample in a study of control samples from healthy donors and cancer patients. This table comes from immunoSEQ multiplex PCR, and its TCRdb copy is limited to in-frame clones, with some not included. The table has 90,000 to 150,000 clones, roughly 90% seen once; the top ten hold 30% to 40%. Sequencing was performed on blood. The receptors derive from a man aged 50-59 years in good health.

The V call is TRBV5-8, the J call TRBJ1-5; D unclear. This CDR3 has 17 amino acids. Trimming removed 0 bases from V and 1 base from J, with 14 bases in between. The V gene's germline CDR1 is SGHTS and CDR2 YDEGEE. The CDR3 bases are TGTGCCAGCAGCTTGGAATACGGGGTTGGGAGCAATCAGCCCCAGCATTTT. Translating gives CASSLEYGVGSNQPQHF.

CDR3 region: CASSHHLPPLHF. Written as DNA, the CDR3 is TGCGCCAGCAGCCACCATTTGCCACCCCTCCACTTT. V usage is TRBV5-1 and J usage is TRBJ1-6; the D is unclear. Trimming took off 4 bases at V and 11 bases at J, with 10 bases between the two ends. From germline, CDR1 is SGHRS and CDR2 YFSETQ. This CDR3 spans 12 amino acids.

J is TRBJ2-3 and V is TRBV2; 8 bases are shared with TRBD2. V trimming: 3 bases; J trimming: 1 base; junction bases outside the gene matches: 9. CDR1 SNHLY and CDR2 FYNNEI come from the germline V gene. The CDR3 is 17 amino acids. The DNA for the CDR3 is TGTGCCAGCAGTGATCCCCGGGGGGGAGGAGGCACAGATACGCAGTATTTT. Amino acids: CASSDPRGGGGTDTQYF.

Of note for this clone: At one end, the junction sequence differs from germline, possibly due to a read error. This chain connects TRBV10-3 to TRBJ2-1, with 9 bases matching TRBD1. Germline CDR1 is ENHRY and CDR2 is SYGVKD. There are 14 residues in the CDR3. CDR3 loop: CAISGTGDYSEQFF. DNA for the CDR3: TGTGCCATCAGTGGGACAGGGGACTACAGTGAGCAGTTCTTC.

The chain carries TRBV19 and TRBJ2-3, with a weak D call TRBD1 (5 bases). Germline V gives CDR1 LNHDA, CDR2 SQIVND (reference sequence). This CDR3 comprises 17 residues. Trimming left V 6 bases short and J 1 base short, with 20 bases between. CDR3 nucleotides: TGTGCCAGTAGCTTCCTAAGGTCGGCCAGGGGCACAGATACGCAGTATTTT. Translated, it gives CASSFLRSARGTDTQYF.

The genes are TRBV28 and TRBJ2-6, with 11 bases matching TRBD1. CDR3 length: 18 residues. The V and J ends lost 6 bases and 0 bases, in that order; junction bases with no gene match: 7. The germline V gene encodes CDR1 MDHEN and CDR2 SYDVKM. CDR3: CASSPGTGGYSGANVLTF. The CDR3 nucleotides read TGTGCCAGCAGCCCCGGGACAGGGGGTTACTCTGGGGCCAACGTCCTGACTTTC.

This clone was recorded once. The V and J genes are TRBV4-2 and TRBJ2-3; TRBD2 aligns across 14 bases. Germline CDR1 LGHNA, CDR2 YNFKEQ. The CDR3 runs to 17 residues. Unmatched junction bases numbered 3, after V lost 3 bases and J lost 1 base. CDR3 coding DNA: TGTGCCAGCAGCCAGATGACTAGCGGGGGGGGCACAGATACGCAGTATTTT. The encoded protein is CASSQMTSGGGTDTQYF.

CDR3 protein: CASSYPFGQPQHF. The CDR3 nucleotides are TGTGCCAGCAGTTACCCTTTTGGCCAGCCCCAGCATTTT. V and J are TRBV6-2 or TRBV6-3 and TRBJ1-5, with D unresolved. V was clipped by 2 bases and J by 7 bases, with 9 bases between them. Germline V gene data show CDR1 as MNHEY and CDR2 as SVGEGT. The CDR3 extends over 13 amino acids.

This chain uses TRBV20-1 with TRBJ1-5, with D possibly TRBD1 on 5 matching bases. This CDR3 is 14 amino acids long. Germline V gene data show CDR1 as DFQATT and CDR2 as SNEGSKA (reference sequence). V was shortened by 3 bases and J by 3 bases, with 12 bases between the two germline ends. The CDR3 nucleotides are TGCAGTGCTAGTGATGGGGGATCCAATCAGCCCCAGCATTTT. Residues: CSASDGGSNQPQHF.

The chain has TRBV7-2 and TRBJ1-5; 7 bases are shared with TRBD1. Germline V gene sequence: CDR1 SGHTA, CDR2 FQGNSA. The CDR3 runs 16 residues. V shed 0 bases, J shed 5 bases, and the junction held 7 bases outside the gene matches. The CDR3 region has the DNA TGTGCCAGCAGCTTAGCGGTTGGCAGGGGGGATCAGCCCCAGCATTTT. Residues: CASSLAVGRGDQPQHF.

This clone was found a few times. V usage is TRBV18 and J usage is TRBJ1-1; the D gene is possibly TRBD1 (6 bases). CDR1 is KGHSH and CDR2 is LQKENI in the germline V gene. This CDR3 is 14 amino acids long. Between the trimmed V and J ends, which lost 1 base and 0 bases, there was a span of 6 bases. The CDR3 protein is CASSPQGVNTEAFF. The CDR3 region has the DNA TGTGCCAGCTCACCACAGGGGGTGAACACTGAAGCTTTCTTT.

V gene TRBV2 combines with J gene TRBJ1-4, with 7 bases aligning to TRBD1. This CDR3 spans 13 amino acids. The V segment lost 7 bases and the J segment 8 bases; nucleotides outside the gene matches: 7. Germline assignment: CDR1 SNHLY and CDR2 FYNNEI. The CDR3 nucleotides read TGTGCCAGCAACAGACAGGGAGGCGAAAAACTGTTTTTT. Its protein product is CASNRQGGEKLFF.

This chain links TRBV6-1 with TRBJ1-5; 7 bases match TRBD1. Germline values: CDR1 MNHNS, CDR2 SASEGT. CDR3 size: 16 residues. The ends lost 4 bases at V and 1 base at J; junction bases unmatched: 7. The CDR3: CASSGPTGLSNQPQHF. The CDR3 nucleotides are TGTGCCAGCAGTGGCCCGACAGGGCTGAGCAATCAGCCCCAGCATTTT.

In this sample, this clone turned up once. The chain joins TRBV4-3 to TRBJ2-1, with D maybe TRBD2 (5 bases). This CDR3 contains 16 residues. CDR1 and CDR2 from the germline V gene are LGHNA and YSLEER. Trimming left V 0 bases short and J 8 bases short, with 17 bases between. In DNA, the CDR3 is TGCGCCAGCAGCCAAGATCCCAGGACGGAGAGGGATGAGCAGTTCTTC. Protein sequence: CASSQDPRTERDEQFF.

The chain recombines TRBV5-6 with TRBJ1-1, with D uncertain. V was pared by 0 bases and J by 1 base, with 7 bases between. CDR3 size: 14 residues. Germline CDR1 SGHDT, CDR2 YYEEEE. Here the CDR3 reads CASSLANTNTEAFF. CDR3 DNA: TGTGCCAGCAGCTTGGCCAACACGAACACTGAAGCTTTCTTT.